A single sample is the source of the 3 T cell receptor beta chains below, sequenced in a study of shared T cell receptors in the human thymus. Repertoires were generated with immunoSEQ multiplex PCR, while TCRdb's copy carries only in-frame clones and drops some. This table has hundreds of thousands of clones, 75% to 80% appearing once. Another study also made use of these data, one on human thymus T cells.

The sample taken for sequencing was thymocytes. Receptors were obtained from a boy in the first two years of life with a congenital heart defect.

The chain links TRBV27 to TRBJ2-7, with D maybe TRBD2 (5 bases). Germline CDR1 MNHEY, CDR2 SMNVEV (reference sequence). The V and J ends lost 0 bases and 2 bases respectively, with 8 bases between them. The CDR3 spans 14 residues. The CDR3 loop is CASSLSEGPYEQYF. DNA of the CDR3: TGTGCCAGCAGTTTATCAGAGGGCCCCTACGAGCAGTACTTC.

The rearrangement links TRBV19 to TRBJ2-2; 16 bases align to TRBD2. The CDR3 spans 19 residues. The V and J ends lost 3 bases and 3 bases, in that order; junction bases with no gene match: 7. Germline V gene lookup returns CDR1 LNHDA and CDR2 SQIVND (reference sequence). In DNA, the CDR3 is TGTGCCAGTAGTATCGGGACTAGCGGGAGGGCCCTGGACACCGGGGAGCTGTTTTTT. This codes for CASSIGTSGRALDTGELFF. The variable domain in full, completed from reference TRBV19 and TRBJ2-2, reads DGGITQSPKYLFRKEGQNVTLSCEQNLNHDAMYWYRQDPGQGLRLIYYSQIVNDFQKGDIAEGYSVSREKKESFPLTVTSAQKNPTAFYLCASSIGTSGRALDTGELFFGEGSRLTVL.

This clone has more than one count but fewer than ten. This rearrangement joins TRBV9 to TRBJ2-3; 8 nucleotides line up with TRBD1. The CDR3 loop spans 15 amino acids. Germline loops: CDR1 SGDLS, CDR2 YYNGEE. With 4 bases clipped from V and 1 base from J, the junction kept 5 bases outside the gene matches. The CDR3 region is CASSSGQGGTDTQYF. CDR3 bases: TGTGCCAGCAGCTCAGGACAGGGAGGCACAGATACGCAGTATTTT. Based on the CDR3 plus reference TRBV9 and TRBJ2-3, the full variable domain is DSGVTQTPKHLITATGQRVTLRCSPRSGDLSVYWYQQSLDQGLQFLIQYYNGEERAKGNILERFSAQQFPDLHSELNLSSLELGDSALYFCASSSGQGGTDTQYFGPGTRLTVL.